Following are 11 T cell receptor beta chains from one sample sequenced in a study of PD-L1 blockade in urothelial cancer (dated by TCRdb to the late 2010s). Libraries were constructed by the immunoSEQ multiplex PCR assay. The immuneACCESS repertoire file appears here via TCRdb, limited to in-frame rearrangements. These files lack a portion of the clones; in checked studies, under half of the deficit traces to unresolved V genes, and the cause of the others is not known. A total of some 77,000 clones appear in this sample, around 87% of them only once. 4.5% to 6.5% of the sample belongs to the ten largest clones. The starting material was PBMCs, obtained around atezolizumab (anti-PD-L1) treatment. Source of these receptors: a woman in her 70s with urothelial cancer.

The chain recombines TRBV19 with TRBJ1-1; TRBD1 is a possible D gene (6 bases). Germline values: CDR1 LNHDA, CDR2 SQIVND (reference sequence). This CDR3 comprises 16 residues. V lost 7 bases and J 0 bases, leaving 18 bases between the germline ends. This CDR3 is CASTGGPGDMNTEAFF. The CDR3 nucleotides are TGTGCCAGTACCGGGGGGCCAGGAGACATGAACACTGAAGCTTTCTTT.

This clone was detected a few times. This chain links TRBV7-2 with TRBJ2-3; weak D call: TRBD2 (6 bases). Looked up from germline, CDR1 is SGHTA and CDR2 is FQGNSA. The V gene lost 5 bases and the J gene lost 6 bases, with 9 bases spanning the gap. This CDR3 region has 12 residues. Here the CDR3 reads CASSGRKDTQYF. The CDR3 coding sequence is TGTGCCAGCAGCGGGAGGAAGGATACGCAGTATTTT. The full variable domain, in which reference TRBV7-2 and TRBJ2-3 provide the parts outside the CDR3, is GAGVSQSPSNKVTEKGKDVELRCDPISGHTALYWYRQSLGQGLEFLIYFQGNSAPDKSGLPSDRFSAERTGGSVSTLTIQRTQQEDSAVYLCASSGRKDTQYFGPGTRLTVL.

This clone was seen a single time. This chain connects TRBV6-5 to TRBJ1-5, with D uncertain. Germline V gene sequence: CDR1 MNHEY, CDR2 SVGAGI. The CDR3 length is 15 residues. Deletions cut 3 bases from V and 0 bases from J, with 9 bases between. The CDR3 sequence: CASSYNSFSNQPQHF. Here the CDR3 DNA reads TGTGCCAGCAGTTATAATTCCTTTAGCAATCAGCCCCAGCATTTT.

The V gene is TRBV5-1, the J gene TRBJ2-7; D perhaps matches TRBD1 (5 bases). V lost 1 base and J 1 base, leaving 9 bases between the germline ends. Germline V gives CDR1 SGHRS, CDR2 YFSETQ. This CDR3 contains 14 residues. CDR3 nucleotide sequence: TGCGCCAGCAGCTTGTTTCCAGGGTCCTACGAGCAGTACTTC. As protein: CASSLFPGSYEQYF.

This sequence joins TRBV28 and TRBJ2-7; 9 bases are shared with TRBD1. Germline V gene sequence: CDR1 MDHEN, CDR2 SYDVKM. This CDR3 spans 14 amino acids. The V segment lost 5 bases and the J segment 2 bases; nucleotides outside the gene matches: 4. CDR3 in amino acids: CASSETGGTYEQYF. Written as DNA, the CDR3 is TGTGCCAGCAGTGAGACAGGGGGGACCTACGAGCAGTACTTC. Looking up the rest from reference TRBV28 and TRBJ2-7 gives the full variable domain: DVKVTQSSRYLVKRTGEKVFLECVQDMDHENMFWYRQDPGLGLRLIYFSYDVKMKEKGDIPEGYSVSREKKERFSLILESASTNQTSMYLCASSETGGTYEQYFGPGTRLTVT.

The chain has TRBV30 and TRBJ2-3, with D possibly matching TRBD2 (7 bases). The germline V gene has CDR1 GTSNPN and CDR2 SVGIG (reference sequence). With 3 bases removed from V and 6 bases from J, the gap between germline ends came to 16 bases. CDR3 length: 14 residues. The CDR3 nucleotides read TGTGCCTGGAGCCAAGGGGGGGCCAGGGATACGCAGTATTTT. Amino acid sequence: CAWSQGGARDTQYF.

The chain recombines TRBV5-4 with TRBJ2-3; weak D call: TRBD1 (6 bases). The CDR3 runs 15 residues. Germline V CDR1 and CDR2: SGHNT, YYREEE (reference sequence). The V gene lost 4 bases and the J gene lost 2 bases, with 14 bases spanning the gap. Here the CDR3 DNA reads TGTGCCAGCAGCAGCAAACAGGGAATCACAGATACGCAGTATTTT. It encodes CASSSKQGITDTQYF.

This clone was seen only once. The chain is built from TRBV5-6 and TRBJ2-7; D is possibly TRBD1 (6 bases). CDR1 and CDR2 from the germline V gene are SGHDT and YYEEEE. The V end was cut by 0 bases, the J end by 2 bases, with 21 bases between. There are 18 residues in the CDR3. CDR3 residues: CASSLAPPLTGIPYEQYF. For the CDR3, the DNA is TGTGCCAGCAGCTTGGCCCCCCCACTCACAGGGATCCCCTACGAGCAGTACTTC.

This chain connects TRBV6-6 to TRBJ1-2, with 7 bases that match TRBD1. The junction had 7 bases not matched to a gene; V was cut back by 5 bases and J by 4 bases. Germline loops: CDR1 MNHNY, CDR2 SVGAGI (reference sequence). This CDR3 contains 14 residues. The CDR3 region has the DNA TGTGCCAGCAGTCCAACAGGGGCGGGCTATGGCTACACCTTC. Protein sequence: CASSPTGAGYGYTF.

This clone is a singleton in its sample. The gene calls are TRBV5-1 and TRBJ1-1, with 7 bases identical to TRBD1. Germline V lookup: CDR1 SGHRS, CDR2 YFSETQ. V shed 3 bases, J shed 3 bases, and the junction held 2 bases outside the gene matches. The CDR3 loop spans 13 amino acids. CDR3 bases: TGCGCCAGCAGCTCACAGGGGTACACTGAAGCTTTCTTT. This encodes CASSSQGYTEAFF.

This chain's CDR3 is CASSQDSVKPEAFF. CDR3 in DNA: TGCGCCAGCAGCCAAGATTCGGTTAAACCTGAAGCTTTCTTT. The chain joins TRBV4-3 to TRBJ1-1; D not resolved. Deletions cut 0 bases from V and 6 bases from J, with 11 bases between. The CDR3 is 14 residues long. Germline V gene sequence: CDR1 LGHNA, CDR2 YSLEER.